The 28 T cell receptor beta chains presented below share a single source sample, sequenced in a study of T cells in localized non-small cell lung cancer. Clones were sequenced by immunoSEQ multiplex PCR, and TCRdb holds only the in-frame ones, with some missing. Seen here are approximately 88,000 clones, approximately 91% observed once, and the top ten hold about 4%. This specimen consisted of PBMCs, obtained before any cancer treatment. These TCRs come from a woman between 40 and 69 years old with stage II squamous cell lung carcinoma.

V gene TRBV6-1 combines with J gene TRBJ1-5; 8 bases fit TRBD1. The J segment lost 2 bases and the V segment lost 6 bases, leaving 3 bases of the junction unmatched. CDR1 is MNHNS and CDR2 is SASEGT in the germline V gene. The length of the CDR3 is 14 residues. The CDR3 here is CASRQGAGNQPQHF. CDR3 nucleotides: TGTGCCAGCAGGCAGGGGGCGGGCAATCAGCCCCAGCATTTT.

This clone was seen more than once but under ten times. CDR3 sequence reads: CASSEAAEGTGELFF. The DNA of the CDR3 is TGCGCCAGCAGTGAGGCCGCCGAGGGTACCGGGGAGCTGTTTTTT. The V call is TRBV10-1, the J call TRBJ2-2, with D perhaps matching TRBD2 (5 bases). Germline assignment: CDR1 WNHNN and CDR2 SYGVQD (reference sequence). The V end lost 2 bases, the J end lost 5 bases, and 12 bases lay between the germline ends. CDR3 length equals 15 residues.

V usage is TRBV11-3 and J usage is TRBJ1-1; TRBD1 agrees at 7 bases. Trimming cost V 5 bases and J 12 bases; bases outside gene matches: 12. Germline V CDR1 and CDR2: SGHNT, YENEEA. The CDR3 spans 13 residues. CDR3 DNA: TGTGCCAGCAGCCGAGGGACAGAGAACTCCCCTTTCTTT. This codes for CASSRGTENSPFF.

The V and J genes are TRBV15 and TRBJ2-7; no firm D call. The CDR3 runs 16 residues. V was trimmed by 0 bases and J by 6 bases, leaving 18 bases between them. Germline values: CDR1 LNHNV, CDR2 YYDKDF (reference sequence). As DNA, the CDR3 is TGTGCCACCAGCAGAGAGCAGGTCGATAGCCCCGCCGAGCAGTACTTC. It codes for CATSREQVDSPAEQYF. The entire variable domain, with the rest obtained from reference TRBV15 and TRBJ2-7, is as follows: DAMVIQNPRYQVTQFGKPVTLSCSQTLNHNVMYWYQQKSSQAPKLLFHYYDKDFNNEADTPDNFQSRRPNTSFCFLDIRSPGLGDTAMYLCATSREQVDSPAEQYFGPGTRLTVT.

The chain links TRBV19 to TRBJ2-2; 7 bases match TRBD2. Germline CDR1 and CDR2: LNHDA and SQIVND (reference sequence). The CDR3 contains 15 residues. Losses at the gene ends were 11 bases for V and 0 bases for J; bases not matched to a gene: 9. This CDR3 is CASKRGVTNTGELFF. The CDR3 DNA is TGTGCCTCAAAACGGGGGGTCACGAACACCGGGGAGCTGTTTTTT.

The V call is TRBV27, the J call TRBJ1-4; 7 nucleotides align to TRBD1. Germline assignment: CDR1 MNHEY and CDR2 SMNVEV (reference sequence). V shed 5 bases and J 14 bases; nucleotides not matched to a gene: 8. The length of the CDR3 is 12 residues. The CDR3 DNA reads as TGTGCCAGCAGTCGACAGGGCCAGGGGCTGTTTTTT. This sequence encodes CASSRQGQGLFF.

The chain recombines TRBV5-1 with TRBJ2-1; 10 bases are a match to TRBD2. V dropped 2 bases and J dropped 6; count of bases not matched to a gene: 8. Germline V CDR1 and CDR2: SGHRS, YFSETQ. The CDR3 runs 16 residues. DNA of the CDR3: TGCGCCAGCAGCTTCCAAAGCGGGAGGGCCGCCAATGAGCAGTTCTTC. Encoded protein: CASSFQSGRAANEQFF. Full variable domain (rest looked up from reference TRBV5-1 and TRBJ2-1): KAGVTQTPRYLIKTRGQQVTLSCSPISGHRSVSWYQQTPGQGLQFLFEYFSETQRNKGNFPGRFSGRQFSNSRSEMNVSTLELGDSALYLCASSFQSGRAANEQFFGPGTRLTVL.

The CDR3: CASSPEILREQYF. The CDR3 coding sequence is TGTGCCAGCAGCCCAGAGATCCTACGGGAGCAGTACTTC. The chain recombines TRBV6-5 with TRBJ2-7; D call uncertain. The germline gives CDR1 MNHEY, CDR2 SVGAGI. The CDR3 loop spans 13 amino acids. The germline V and J ends were trimmed by 6 bases and 7 bases, with 16 bases remaining between them.

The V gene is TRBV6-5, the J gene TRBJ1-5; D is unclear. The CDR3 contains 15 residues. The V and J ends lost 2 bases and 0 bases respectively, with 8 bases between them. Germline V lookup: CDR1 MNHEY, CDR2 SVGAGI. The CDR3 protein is CASSYKLASNQPQHF. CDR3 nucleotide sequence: TGTGCCAGCAGTTACAAGCTGGCTAGCAATCAGCCCCAGCATTTT.

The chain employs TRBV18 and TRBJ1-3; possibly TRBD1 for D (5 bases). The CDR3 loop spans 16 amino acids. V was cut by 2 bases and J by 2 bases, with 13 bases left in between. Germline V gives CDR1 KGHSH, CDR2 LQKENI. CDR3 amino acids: CASSPGTALAGNTIYF. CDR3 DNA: TGTGCCAGCTCACCAGGGACGGCCCTCGCTGGAAACACCATATATTTT.

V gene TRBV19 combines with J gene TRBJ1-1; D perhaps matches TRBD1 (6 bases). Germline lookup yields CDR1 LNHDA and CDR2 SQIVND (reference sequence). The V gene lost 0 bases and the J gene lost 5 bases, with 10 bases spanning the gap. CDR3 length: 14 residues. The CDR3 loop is CASSIDRGATEAFF. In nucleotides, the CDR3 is TGTGCCAGTAGTATAGATCGGGGGGCGACTGAAGCTTTCTTT.

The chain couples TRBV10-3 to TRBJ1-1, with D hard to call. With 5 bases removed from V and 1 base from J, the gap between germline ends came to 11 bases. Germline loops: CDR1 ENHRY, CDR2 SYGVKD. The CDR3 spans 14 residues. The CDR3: CAISLQPENTEAFF. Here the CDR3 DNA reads TGTGCCATCAGTCTTCAGCCCGAGAACACTGAAGCTTTCTTT.

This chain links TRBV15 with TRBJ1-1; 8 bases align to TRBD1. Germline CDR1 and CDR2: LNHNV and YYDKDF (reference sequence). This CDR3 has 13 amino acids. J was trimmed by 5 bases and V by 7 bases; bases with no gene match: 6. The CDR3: CATTGGSGTEAFF. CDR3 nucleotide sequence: TGTGCCACCACAGGGGGCTCGGGGACTGAAGCTTTCTTT.

CDR3 sequence: CANTQGGESTGELFF. CDR3 DNA sequence: TGTGCCAACACACAGGGTGGAGAATCGACCGGGGAGCTGTTTTTT. J is TRBJ2-2 and V is TRBV28; tentatively, D is TRBD1 (6 bases). Germline V gives CDR1 MDHEN, CDR2 SYDVKM. V lost 10 bases to trimming and J lost 5 bases, with 20 bases between them. CDR3 length equals 15 residues.

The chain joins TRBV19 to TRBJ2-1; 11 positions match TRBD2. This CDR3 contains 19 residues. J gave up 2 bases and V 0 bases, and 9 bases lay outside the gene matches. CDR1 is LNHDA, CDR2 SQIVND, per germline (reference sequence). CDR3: CASSIESRTSGLTYNEQFF. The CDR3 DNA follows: TGTGCCAGTAGTATAGAGTCCAGGACTAGCGGGCTTACCTACAATGAGCAGTTCTTC.

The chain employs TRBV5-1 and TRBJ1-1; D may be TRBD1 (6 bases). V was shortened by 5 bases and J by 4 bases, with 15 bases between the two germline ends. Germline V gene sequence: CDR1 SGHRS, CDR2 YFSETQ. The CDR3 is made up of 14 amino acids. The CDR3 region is CASRQKEGVTEAFF. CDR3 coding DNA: TGCGCCAGCAGGCAAAAAGAGGGGGTCACTGAAGCTTTCTTT.

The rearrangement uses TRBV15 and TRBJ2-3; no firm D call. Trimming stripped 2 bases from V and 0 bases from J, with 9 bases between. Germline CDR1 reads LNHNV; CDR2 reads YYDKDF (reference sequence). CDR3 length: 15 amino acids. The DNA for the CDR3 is TGTGCCACCAGCAGACAAATGGACAGCACAGATACGCAGTATTTT. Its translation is CATSRQMDSTDTQYF.

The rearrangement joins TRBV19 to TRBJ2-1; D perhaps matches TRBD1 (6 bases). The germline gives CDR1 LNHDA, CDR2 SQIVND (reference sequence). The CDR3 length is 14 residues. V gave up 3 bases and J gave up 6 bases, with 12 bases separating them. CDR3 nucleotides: TGTGCCAGTAGTATCGTCAGGGGTGGCAATGAGCAGTTCTTC. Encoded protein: CASSIVRGGNEQFF.

This CDR3 reads CASRDRTNTGELFF. The CDR3 coding sequence is TGTGCCAGCCGGGACAGGACGAACACCGGGGAGCTGTTTTTT. The J gene is TRBJ2-2, the V gene TRBV6-4, with TRBD1 matching over 8 bases. Germline V gene sequence: CDR1 MRHNA, CDR2 SNTAGT. The CDR3 consists of 14 residues. V gave up 8 bases and J gave up 0 bases; unmatched junction bases: 2.

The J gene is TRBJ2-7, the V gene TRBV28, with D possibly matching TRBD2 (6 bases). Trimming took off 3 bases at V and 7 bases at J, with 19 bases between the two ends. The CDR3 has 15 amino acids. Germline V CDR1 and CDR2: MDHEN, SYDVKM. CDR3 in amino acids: CASSFGGIMEREQYF. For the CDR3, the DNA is TGTGCCAGCAGTTTCGGAGGGATTATGGAGCGGGAGCAGTACTTC.

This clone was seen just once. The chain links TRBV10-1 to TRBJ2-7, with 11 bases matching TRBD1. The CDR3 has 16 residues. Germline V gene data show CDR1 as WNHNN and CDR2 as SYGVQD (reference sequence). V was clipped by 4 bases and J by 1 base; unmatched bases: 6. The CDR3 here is CASSASWDRGSYEQYF. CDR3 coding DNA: TGCGCCAGCAGTGCGTCCTGGGACAGGGGGTCCTACGAGCAGTACTTC.

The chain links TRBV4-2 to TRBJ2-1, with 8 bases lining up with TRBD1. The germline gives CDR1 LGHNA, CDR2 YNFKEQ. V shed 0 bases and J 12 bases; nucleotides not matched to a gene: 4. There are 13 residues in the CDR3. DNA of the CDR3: TGTGCCAGCAGCCAAGACGTAGGGACAGGGCAGTTCTTC. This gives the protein CASSQDVGTGQFF.

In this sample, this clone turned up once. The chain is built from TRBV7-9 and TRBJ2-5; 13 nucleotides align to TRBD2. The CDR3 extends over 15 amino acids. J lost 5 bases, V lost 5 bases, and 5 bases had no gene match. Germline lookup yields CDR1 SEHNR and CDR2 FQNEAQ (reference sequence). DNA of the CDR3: TGTGCCAGCAGCGTCGGGACTAGCGGGATTGAGACCCAGTACTTC. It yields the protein CASSVGTSGIETQYF.

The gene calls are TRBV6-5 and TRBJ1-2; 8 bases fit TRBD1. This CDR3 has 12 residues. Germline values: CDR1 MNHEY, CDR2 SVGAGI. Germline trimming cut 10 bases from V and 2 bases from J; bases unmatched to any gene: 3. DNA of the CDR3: TGTGCCACTCGACAGGGGAACTATGGCTACACCTTC. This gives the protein CATRQGNYGYTF.

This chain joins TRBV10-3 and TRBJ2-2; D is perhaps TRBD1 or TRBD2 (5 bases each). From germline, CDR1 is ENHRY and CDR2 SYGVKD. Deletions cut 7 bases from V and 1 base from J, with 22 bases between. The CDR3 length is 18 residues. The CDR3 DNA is TGTGCCATCACCCAGAGGGCAGGGCGAACAGGGAACACCGGGGAGCTGTTTTTT. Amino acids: CAITQRAGRTGNTGELFF.

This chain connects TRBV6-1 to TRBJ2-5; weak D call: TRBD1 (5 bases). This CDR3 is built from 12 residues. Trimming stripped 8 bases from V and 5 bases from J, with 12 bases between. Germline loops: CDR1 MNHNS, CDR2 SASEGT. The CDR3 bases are TGTGCCAGCGGACACCCCAGGGAGACCCAGTACTTC. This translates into CASGHPRETQYF.

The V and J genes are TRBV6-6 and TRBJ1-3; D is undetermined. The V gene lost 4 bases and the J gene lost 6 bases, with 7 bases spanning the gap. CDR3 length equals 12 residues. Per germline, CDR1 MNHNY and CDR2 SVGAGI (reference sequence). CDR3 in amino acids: CASSFGENTIYF. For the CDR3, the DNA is TGTGCCAGCAGTTTCGGGGAAAACACCATATATTTT.

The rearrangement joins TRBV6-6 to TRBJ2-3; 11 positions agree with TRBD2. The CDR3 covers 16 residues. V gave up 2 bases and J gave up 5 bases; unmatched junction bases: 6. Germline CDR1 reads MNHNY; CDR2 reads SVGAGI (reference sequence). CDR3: CASSYVSGGALDTQYF. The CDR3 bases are TGTGCCAGCAGTTACGTTAGCGGGGGGGCCCTAGATACGCAGTATTTT.